The next 23 T cell receptor beta chains were all read from a single sample in a study of blood T cell repertoires in COVID-19 (dated by TCRdb to 2020 to 2022). Receptor amplification or capture employed the immunoSEQ multiplex PCR assay. The table comes from immuneACCESS by way of TCRdb, which keeps in-frame sequences with V and J called. Part of the clones is missing from these tables; in studies checked, under half for an unresolved V gene and the rest for unknown reasons. This sample gives about 220,000 clones in total; roughly 80% of them show up just once. Of the sample, approximately 5% falls within the top ten clones. The sample comprised peripheral blood. The source of these receptors is a human donor in a cohort sampled during active COVID-19.

Only a few counts were recorded for this clone. The V gene is TRBV18, the J gene TRBJ2-7, with TRBD2 matching 8 bases. Germline CDR1 and CDR2: KGHSH and LQKENI. The CDR3 totals 14 residues. V was pared by 3 bases and J by 5 bases, with 6 bases of the junction left unmatched. The CDR3 nucleotides are TGTGCCAGCTCACCCGCGGGAGGATCGAACGAGCAGTACTTC. As protein: CASSPAGGSNEQYF.

The chain uses TRBV7-8 and TRBJ2-1; the match to TRBD2 covers 9 bases. The CDR3 consists of 16 residues. V trimming: 0 bases; J trimming: 5 bases; junction bases outside the gene matches: 5. The germline V gene has CDR1 SGHVS and CDR2 FQNEAQ. This CDR3 is CASSLASGSEDNEQFF. Here the CDR3 DNA reads TGTGCCAGCAGCTTAGCTAGCGGGAGCGAGGACAATGAGCAGTTCTTC.

The chain has TRBV30 and TRBJ2-1; tentatively, D is TRBD1 (5 bases). V was cut by 2 bases and J by 0 bases, with 14 bases left in between. The V gene's germline CDR1 is GTSNPN and CDR2 SVGIG (reference sequence). CDR3 length equals 16 residues. CDR3 nucleotide sequence: TGTGCCTGGAGTATTGGGGCTGTTAGCTCCTACAATGAGCAGTTCTTC. Protein sequence: CAWSIGAVSSYNEQFF.

This clone was seen once. This chain uses TRBV19 with TRBJ1-2; the D gene is possibly TRBD1 (6 bases). The length of the CDR3 is 12 residues. From germline, CDR1 is LNHDA and CDR2 SQIVND (reference sequence). Between the trimmed V and J ends, which lost 6 bases and 4 bases, there was a span of 9 bases. CDR3 in DNA: TGTGCCAGTAGCGACAGGATCTATGGCTACACCTTC. As protein: CASSDRIYGYTF. The whole variable domain, remainder taken from reference TRBV19 and TRBJ1-2, is DGGITQSPKYLFRKEGQNVTLSCEQNLNHDAMYWYRQDPGQGLRLIYYSQIVNDFQKGDIAEGYSVSREKKESFPLTVTSAQKNPTAFYLCASSDRIYGYTFGSGTRLTVV.

The V call is TRBV6-5, the J call TRBJ1-5, with TRBD1 identical over 9 bases. CDR1 is MNHEY, CDR2 SVGAGI, per germline. The junction had 5 bases not matched to a gene; V was cut back by 5 bases and J by 3 bases. This CDR3 contains 15 residues. The CDR3 reads CASSRTGANNQPQHF. The CDR3 region has the DNA TGTGCCAGCAGTCGGACAGGGGCAAACAATCAGCCCCAGCATTTT.

This CDR3 is CASSEPGQGSHEQYF. In DNA form, the CDR3 reads TGTGCCAGCAGCGAACCGGGACAGGGGAGCCACGAGCAGTACTTC. The chain joins TRBV5-4 to TRBJ2-7; 10 nucleotides align to TRBD1. CDR1 is SGHNT and CDR2 is YYREEE in the germline V gene (reference sequence). With 4 bases clipped from V and 5 bases from J, the junction kept 9 bases outside the gene matches. CDR3 length: 15 residues.

The gene calls are TRBV6-5 and TRBJ1-4; D gene unclear. Germline-derived CDR1 and CDR2 are MNHEY and SVGAGI. This CDR3 has 14 amino acids. Trimming left V 0 bases short and J 7 bases short, with 9 bases between. The CDR3, as DNA: TGTGCCAGCAGTTACTCGAATGCGGGTGAAAAACTGTTTTTT. Its protein is CASSYSNAGEKLFF.

The chain carries TRBV5-1 and TRBJ2-5; D may be TRBD2 (5 bases). Deletions cut 0 bases from V and 5 bases from J, with 11 bases between. The germline gives CDR1 SGHRS, CDR2 YFSETQ. The CDR3 runs 14 residues. CDR3 nucleotides: TGCGCCAGCAGCTTGGCGCTAGCTTGGGAGACCCAGTACTTC. Its translation is CASSLALAWETQYF.

This sequence joins TRBV6-6 and TRBJ1-1; D is possibly TRBD1 (6 bases). V was shortened by 7 bases and J by 3 bases, with 15 bases between the two germline ends. CDR3 length: 14 residues. Germline assignment: CDR1 MNHNY and CDR2 SVGAGI (reference sequence). The CDR3 DNA reads as TGTGCCAGCATTCAGGGGTTTGAGGACACTGAAGCTTTCTTT. Protein: CASIQGFEDTEAFF.

The chain employs TRBV12-3 or TRBV12-4 and TRBJ2-5, with 11 bases matching TRBD2. The ends lost 10 bases at V and 4 bases at J; junction bases unmatched: 2. CDR3 length: 12 amino acids. CDR3 bases: TGTGCCACCGGACTAGCGGGAGAGACCCAGTACTTC. Protein: CATGLAGETQYF.

The chain carries TRBV27 and TRBJ1-2, with 8 bases aligning to TRBD1. CDR1 is MNHEY, CDR2 SMNVEV, per germline (reference sequence). The CDR3 sequence is 12 residues long. The V segment lost 3 bases and the J segment 8 bases; nucleotides outside the gene matches: 2. The CDR3 bases are TGTGCCAGCAGTTTTGGGACAGGCGGCTACACCTTC. The encoded protein is CASSFGTGGYTF.

The chain carries TRBV12-5 and TRBJ1-1; 8 positions match TRBD1. This CDR3 comprises 16 residues. The V gene's germline CDR1 is LGHNT and CDR2 FRNRAP. Trimming at V came to 2 bases and at J to 3 bases, leaving 8 bases not matched to a gene. This CDR3 reads CASGLYVTGGDTEAFF. The DNA of the CDR3 is TGTGCTAGTGGTTTGTACGTCACAGGGGGGGACACTGAAGCTTTCTTT.

The chain has TRBV28 and TRBJ1-6; D might be TRBD1 (5 bases). This CDR3 has 14 residues. V was pared by 6 bases and J by 9 bases, with 15 bases between. Germline V gene data show CDR1 as MDHEN and CDR2 as SYDVKM. DNA of the CDR3: TGTGCCAGCAGATATCAGGGCGTGGGTTCACCCCTCCACTTT. Encoded protein: CASRYQGVGSPLHF.

This chain uses TRBV14 with TRBJ2-5, with 16 bases aligning to TRBD2. J lost 1 base, V lost 1 base, and 6 bases had no gene match. The CDR3 is made up of 19 amino acids. Germline V lookup: CDR1 SGHDN, CDR2 FVKESK. The CDR3 loop is CASSQVKGLAGGFQETQYF. The DNA for the CDR3 is TGTGCCAGCAGCCAAGTAAAGGGACTAGCGGGAGGGTTCCAAGAGACCCAGTACTTC.

The chain couples TRBV7-2 to TRBJ2-7, with D possibly being TRBD2 (6 bases). The V gene lost 0 bases and the J gene lost 0 bases, with 12 bases spanning the gap. The CDR3 contains 16 residues. Germline V lookup: CDR1 SGHTA, CDR2 FQGNSA. The CDR3 region has the DNA TGTGCCAGCAGCTTAGCGGCGGGACTTATCTCCTACGAGCAGTACTTC. It specifies CASSLAAGLISYEQYF.

This chain links TRBV9 with TRBJ2-7; 9 bases match TRBD2. Germline CDR1 is SGDLS and CDR2 is YYNGEE. The ends lost 1 base at V and 6 bases at J; junction bases unmatched: 5. The CDR3 has 14 residues. The CDR3 DNA is TGTGCCAGCAGCGTATTACCTAGCGGGACCGAGCAGTACTTC. This codes for CASSVLPSGTEQYF.

This chain joins TRBV2 and TRBJ2-1; TRBD2 matches 12 bases. Germline V gene lookup returns CDR1 SNHLY and CDR2 FYNNEI. V dropped 6 bases and J dropped 8; count of bases not matched to a gene: 29. The CDR3 sequence is 22 residues long. The CDR3 DNA reads as TGTGCCAGCAGCCTAATGGCAATCCCTGGCCCTAGCGGGAGGGCCGAGACCCATGAGCAGTTCTTC. Translation: CASSLMAIPGPSGRAETHEQFF.

The gene calls are TRBV2 and TRBJ1-4, with 7 bases fitting TRBD1. The CDR3 runs 13 residues. CDR1 and CDR2 from the germline V gene are SNHLY and FYNNEI. The J segment lost 8 bases and the V segment lost 6 bases, leaving 6 bases of the junction unmatched. The CDR3 here is CASSTGEVEKLFF. The CDR3 bases are TGTGCCAGCAGCACAGGGGAGGTAGAAAAACTGTTTTTT.

This clone turned up a few times. This chain uses TRBV3-1 (or the pseudogene TRBV3-2) with TRBJ1-5; D is unresolved. The CDR3 consists of 15 residues. Trimming pared 0 bases from V and 3 bases from J, leaving 9 bases between. Germline V CDR1 and CDR2: LGHDT, YNNKEL (reference sequence). CDR3 amino acids: CASSQEGGDNQPQHF. The DNA of the CDR3 is TGTGCCAGCAGCCAAGAAGGCGGGGACAATCAGCCCCAGCATTTT.

J is TRBJ1-1 and V is TRBV11-2; 7 bases are a match to TRBD1. The length of the CDR3 is 18 residues. Per the germline V gene, CDR1 is SGHAT and CDR2 is FQNNGV. V shed 5 bases and J 4 bases; nucleotides not matched to a gene: 19. The CDR3 region is CASSIRQGKSPLGTEAFF. CDR3 DNA sequence: TGTGCCAGCAGCATACGACAGGGAAAATCCCCATTGGGCACTGAAGCTTTCTTT. Full variable domain (rest looked up from reference TRBV11-2 and TRBJ1-1): EAGVAQSPRYKIIEKRQSVAFWCNPISGHATLYWYQQILGQGPKLLIQFQNNGVVDDSQLPKDRFSAERLKGVDSTLKIQPAKLEDSAVYLCASSIRQGKSPLGTEAFFGQGTRLTVV.

The chain links TRBV7-6 to TRBJ1-4; no clear D gene. The germline CDR1 and CDR2 sequences are SGHVS and FNYEAQ. Trimming removed 3 bases at V and 8 bases at J, with 10 bases between. The CDR3 contains 13 residues. CDR3 nucleotide sequence: TGTGCCAGCAGCTTGCGGGCGGCCGAAAAACTGTTTTTT. It encodes CASSLRAAEKLFF.

This rearrangement joins TRBV28 to TRBJ2-7; 9 positions agree with TRBD1. The V segment lost 4 bases and the J segment 2 bases; nucleotides outside the gene matches: 6. Germline-derived CDR1 and CDR2 are MDHEN and SYDVKM. This CDR3 has 15 amino acids. For the CDR3, the DNA is TGTGCCAGCAGTTCACGGGGACAGGGAACCTACGAGCAGTACTTC. This sequence encodes CASSSRGQGTYEQYF.

The chain joins TRBV5-5 to TRBJ1-5; the D gene is possibly TRBD1 (6 bases). The V end was cut by 0 bases, the J end by 4 bases, with 11 bases between. The CDR3 spans 15 residues. The V gene's germline CDR1 is SGHKS and CDR2 YYEKEE (reference sequence). CDR3 in DNA: TGTGCCAGCAGCTTGGGGACAGCATTAAATCAGCCCCAGCATTTT. As protein: CASSLGTALNQPQHF.